This entry lists 16 T cell receptor beta chains sequenced from one sample in a study of identical twins. One entry per CDR3 protein, called by TCRdb with MiXCR from the 5' RACE reads. Of around 530,000 distinct CDR3 sequences in the sample, about 15% are singletons; the top ten hold roughly 0.42%. The same sample was also used in a study of yellow fever vaccine responses in identical twins.

Sequencing was carried out using CD4+ T cells sorted from blood. Every receptor here comes from a woman between 18 and 29 years old in good health.

This chain uses TRBV5-1 with TRBJ2-4; 8 bases are shared with TRBD1. CDR3 length: 19 residues. V trimming: 3 bases; J trimming: 0 bases; junction bases outside the gene matches: 14. Germline loops: CDR1 SGHRS, CDR2 YFSETQ. The CDR3 DNA sequence: TGCGCCAGCAGCTCTGGACAGGGAGAGCTTGGTCTAGCCAAAAACATTCAGTACTTC. As protein: CASSSGQGELGLAKNIQYF. Full variable domain (missing parts from reference TRBV5-1 and TRBJ2-4): KAGVTQTPRYLIKTRGQQVTLSCSPISGHRSVSWYQQTPGQGLQFLFEYFSETQRNKGNFPGRFSGRQFSNSRSEMNVSTLELGDSALYLCASSSGQGELGLAKNIQYFGAGTRLSVL.

This clonotype was counted a few times. The rearrangement joins TRBV9 to TRBJ2-7; 9 bases align to TRBD2. CDR1 is SGDLS and CDR2 is YYNGEE in the germline V gene. The CDR3 runs to 15 residues. The V and J ends lost 0 bases and 3 bases, in that order; junction bases with no gene match: 4. The CDR3 DNA follows: TGTGCCAGCAGCGTAGATTCTAGCGGGAACTACGAGCAGTACTTC. This sequence encodes CASSVDSSGNYEQYF.

The rearrangement uses TRBV6-1 and TRBJ2-1; 7 bases agree with TRBD1. V shed 6 bases and J 2 bases; nucleotides not matched to a gene: 10. CDR3 length equals 16 residues. Germline CDR1 and CDR2: MNHNS and SASEGT. This CDR3 is CASSPPGQRTYNEQFF. The CDR3, as DNA: TGTGCCAGCAGCCCTCCGGGACAGCGGACCTACAATGAGCAGTTCTTC.

This clonotype was seen more than once but under ten times. This chain connects TRBV10-3 to TRBJ1-2, with D hard to call. Trimming pared 1 base from V and 1 base from J, leaving 10 bases between. The CDR3 is 15 residues long. Germline CDR1 ENHRY, CDR2 SYGVKD. The chain's CDR3 is CAISELPTDNYGYTF. In DNA, the CDR3 is TGTGCCATCAGTGAGTTGCCGACGGATAACTATGGCTACACCTTC.

In its sample, this clonotype was seen a few times. The J gene is TRBJ2-2, the V gene TRBV9, with a tentative D call TRBD2 (6 bases). The V gene lost 1 base and the J gene lost 2 bases, with 18 bases spanning the gap. The CDR3 totals 18 residues. The germline CDR1 and CDR2 sequences are SGDLS and YYNGEE. CDR3 sequence: CASSVLPGRERNTGELFF. The CDR3 DNA is TGTGCCAGCAGCGTACTCCCCGGCCGGGAGCGAAACACCGGGGAGCTGTTTTTT.

This clonotype was seen repeatedly, ten times or more. V gene TRBV7-2 combines with J gene TRBJ2-3, with TRBD2 matching over 13 bases. Looked up from germline, CDR1 is SGHTA and CDR2 is FQGNSA. V was clipped by 3 bases and J by 11 bases; unmatched bases: 5. This CDR3 is built from 14 residues. CDR3 region: CASSLGTSGTRQYF. The DNA for the CDR3 is TGTGCCAGCAGCTTGGGGACTAGCGGGACTAGGCAGTATTTT.

This clonotype came up a few times. V gene TRBV7-8 combines with J gene TRBJ1-1; no clear D gene. The CDR3 has 14 residues. Trimming removed 0 bases at V and 5 bases at J, with 10 bases between. Germline assignment: CDR1 SGHVS and CDR2 FQNEAQ. CDR3 loop: CASSLARGWTEAFF. The CDR3 DNA reads TGTGCCAGCAGCTTAGCTCGGGGATGGACTGAAGCTTTCTTT. The whole variable domain, filled in from reference TRBV7-8 and TRBJ1-1, reads GAGVSQSPRYKVAKRGQDVALRCDPISGHVSLFWYQQALGQGPEFLTYFQNEAQLDKSGLPSDRFFAERPEGSVSTLKIQRTQQEDSAVYLCASSLARGWTEAFFGQGTRLTVV.

This chain joins TRBV24-1 and TRBJ2-5, with D uncertain. V lost 1 base and J lost 0, with 8 bases in between. Germline loops: CDR1 KGHDR, CDR2 SFDVKD. This CDR3 is 15 amino acids long. The CDR3, as DNA: TGTGCCACCAGTGATTTAAGTGGGAACCAAGAGACCCAGTACTTC. Its protein product is CATSDLSGNQETQYF.

This clonotype has only a few counts. The chain is built from TRBV18 and TRBJ1-5; TRBD1 might be the D (5 bases). CDR3 length: 13 residues. Germline lookup yields CDR1 KGHSH and CDR2 LQKENI. V gave up 6 bases and J gave up 7 bases, with 13 bases separating them. The DNA for the CDR3 is TGTGCCAGCTCGGTAGGGGCTTCGCAGCCCCAGCATTTT. Protein sequence: CASSVGASQPQHF.

This clonotype was picked up a small number of times. The V call is TRBV24-1, the J call TRBJ2-6; D is ambiguous. CDR1 and CDR2 from the germline V gene are KGHDR and SFDVKD. V lost 4 bases and J lost 1, with 7 bases in between. The CDR3 contains 15 residues. As DNA, the CDR3 is TGTGCCACCAGTGAAGGGTCATCTGGGGCCAACGTCCTGACTTTC. Translation: CATSEGSSGANVLTF.

This sequence joins TRBV11-2 and TRBJ1-1, with TRBD1 as a possible D gene (5 bases). V was trimmed by 5 bases and J by 7 bases, leaving 14 bases between them. The CDR3 extends over 13 amino acids. CDR1 is SGHAT, CDR2 FQNNGV, per germline. The CDR3 DNA reads as TGTGCCAGCAGCCCTCTGCCAGGGATTGAAGCTTTCTTT. Amino acid sequence: CASSPLPGIEAFF. The whole variable domain, remainder taken from reference TRBV11-2 and TRBJ1-1, is EAGVAQSPRYKIIEKRQSVAFWCNPISGHATLYWYQQILGQGPKLLIQFQNNGVVDDSQLPKDRFSAERLKGVDSTLKIQPAKLEDSAVYLCASSPLPGIEAFFGQGTRLTVV.

This chain joins TRBV7-2 and TRBJ2-5; D gene ambiguous. The CDR3 runs 13 residues. Trimming removed 1 base at V and 2 bases at J, with 5 bases between. Looked up from germline, CDR1 is SGHTA and CDR2 is FQGNSA. The DNA for the CDR3 is TGTGCCAGCAGCTTAGTCACTCAAGAGACCCAGTACTTC. Protein product: CASSLVTQETQYF.

This clonotype came up a few times. The chain uses TRBV7-8 and TRBJ1-6, with 7 bases aligning to TRBD1. CDR3 length: 18 amino acids. CDR1 SGHVS and CDR2 FQNEAQ come from the germline V gene. Germline trimming cut 0 bases from V and 8 bases from J; bases unmatched to any gene: 13. In nucleotides, the CDR3 is TGTGCCAGCAGCTTAGCGCGGGGTATGACAGGGCTCTATTCACCCCTCCACTTT. Its translation: CASSLARGMTGLYSPLHF.

This clonotype was seen a handful of times. Sequence at one end of the junction differs from germline and may be a read error. The rearrangement links TRBV4-1 to TRBJ1-6, with 8 bases fitting TRBD1. The V gene's germline CDR1 is MGHRA and CDR2 YSYEKL. This CDR3 has 17 amino acids. In DNA form, the CDR3 reads TGCGCCAGCAGCCAAGGCCTCAGGGGGCTCGGAAATTCACCACTCCACTTT. Amino acid sequence: CASSQGLRGLGNSPLHF.

A few counts support this clonotype. This chain joins TRBV4-1 and TRBJ2-3; possible D gene TRBD2, 6 bases. V was pared by 6 bases and J by 2 bases, with 18 bases between. The V gene's germline CDR1 is MGHRA and CDR2 YSYEKL. The CDR3 consists of 16 residues. CDR3 amino acids: CASRPASDPSTDTQYF. The CDR3, as DNA: TGCGCCAGCAGACCCGCTAGCGATCCCTCCACAGATACGCAGTATTTT.

This clonotype was observed at least ten times. The chain links TRBV7-2 to TRBJ2-7; TRBD2 matches at 9 bases. Per germline, CDR1 SGHTA and CDR2 FQGNSA. This CDR3 comprises 15 residues. The trim removed 5 bases at V and 5 bases at J, leaving 10 bases unmatched. CDR3 amino acids: CASSREGTSFDEQYF. CDR3 nucleotide sequence: TGTGCCAGCAGCCGAGAGGGGACTAGCTTCGACGAGCAGTACTTC.